A single sample gave rise to the 13 T cell receptor beta chains below, sequenced in a study of CD8+ T cells in alopecia areata. Sequencing relied on a cDNA template that was reverse transcribed from extracted RNA. Libraries were prepared by immunoSEQ multiplex PCR; TCRdb keeps only in-frame clonotypes and omits some of them. The sample yields around 210,000 clones, 56% seen once. Material for sequencing was CD8+ T cells sorted from blood. These receptors were collected from a human donor in good health.

The V call is TRBV29-1, the J call TRBJ2-1; TRBD1 matches at 9 bases. This CDR3 has 12 amino acids. CDR1 SQVTM and CDR2 ANQGSEA come from the germline V gene. The V segment lost 8 bases and the J segment 7 bases; nucleotides outside the gene matches: 6. The CDR3, as DNA: TGCAGCTCCGGGACAGGGTTGAATGAGCAGTTCTTC. This sequence encodes CSSGTGLNEQFF.

The chain couples TRBV15 to TRBJ2-7; D is undetermined. Trimming stripped 0 bases from V and 2 bases from J, with 8 bases between. The germline V gene has CDR1 LNHNV and CDR2 YYDKDF (reference sequence). The CDR3 has 14 residues. The chain's CDR3 is CATSRDQVTYEQYF. The CDR3 DNA follows: TGTGCCACCAGCAGAGATCAGGTCACCTACGAGCAGTACTTC.

This rearrangement joins TRBV25-1 to TRBJ1-2; D is unclear. V was cut by 10 bases and J by 8 bases, with 17 bases left in between. Germline CDR1 reads MGHDK; CDR2 reads SYGVNS. This CDR3 has 12 residues. The CDR3 here is CATGGGFLGYTF. The CDR3, as DNA: TGTGCCACCGGTGGCGGCTTTTTGGGCTACACCTTC.

The CDR3 DNA reads as TGTGCCAGCAGCCTTGACAGGGGGCTAGGTGAGCAGTACTTC. Its translation is CASSLDRGLGEQYF. J is TRBJ2-7 and V is TRBV7-8; 10 nucleotides line up with TRBD1. CDR3 length: 14 amino acids. CDR1 and CDR2 from the germline V gene are SGHVS and FQNEAQ. Trimming at V came to 5 bases and at J to 7 bases, leaving 8 bases not matched to a gene.

This rearrangement joins TRBV4-1 to TRBJ2-6; D may be TRBD1 or TRBD2 (5 bases each). The CDR3 totals 15 residues. Germline V lookup: CDR1 MGHRA, CDR2 YSYEKL. V was pared by 7 bases and J by 0 bases, with 10 bases between. CDR3 sequence reads: CASTLGASGANVLTF. The DNA for the CDR3 is TGCGCCAGCACCCTCGGGGCCTCTGGGGCCAACGTCCTGACTTTC.

The V and J genes are TRBV29-1 and TRBJ2-6; 8 bases are shared with TRBD1. CDR1 is SQVTM and CDR2 is ANQGSEA in the germline V gene. The CDR3 is 18 residues long. Trimming removed 6 bases from V and 0 bases from J; junction bases left unmatched: 13. CDR3: CSVVYGTGAYSGANVLTF. The CDR3 DNA is TGCAGCGTAGTGTATGGGACAGGCGCTTACTCTGGGGCCAACGTCCTGACTTTC.

The V and J genes are TRBV9 and TRBJ2-1; 11 bases map to TRBD2. The CDR3 spans 16 residues. V shed 4 bases, J shed 4 bases, and the junction held 7 bases outside the gene matches. Per the germline V gene, CDR1 is SGDLS and CDR2 is YYNGEE. CDR3 residues: CASSPSSGGKYNEQFF. The CDR3, as DNA: TGTGCCAGCAGCCCTTCTAGCGGGGGGAAATACAATGAGCAGTTCTTC.

The chain employs TRBV7-9 and TRBJ1-2, with D possibly TRBD1 on 5 matching bases. CDR3 length: 13 amino acids. Trimming removed 4 bases at V and 4 bases at J, with 10 bases between. The germline gives CDR1 SEHNR, CDR2 FQNEAQ (reference sequence). This CDR3 is CASSSGRSYGYTF. CDR3 DNA: TGTGCCAGCAGCTCGGGACGCTCCTATGGCTACACCTTC.

The chain carries TRBV7-9 and TRBJ1-5; 9 bases fit TRBD1. From germline, CDR1 is SEHNR and CDR2 FQNEAQ (reference sequence). With V trimmed by 4 bases and J by 12 bases, 10 bases remained unmatched. The CDR3 covers 14 residues. This CDR3 is CASSSPGTGFGQHF. CDR3 DNA sequence: TGTGCCAGCAGCTCTCCCGGGACAGGGTTTGGCCAGCATTTT.

The genes are TRBV27 and TRBJ2-1; D is uncertain. Trimming pared 6 bases from V and 9 bases from J, leaving 9 bases between. In germline, CDR1 is MNHEY, CDR2 SMNVEV (reference sequence). This CDR3 comprises 11 residues. This chain's CDR3 is CASSLGPEQFF. The DNA of the CDR3 is TGTGCCAGCAGCCTCGGTCCTGAGCAGTTCTTC.

The J gene is TRBJ1-2, the V gene TRBV19; D is ambiguous. Germline V gene lookup returns CDR1 LNHDA and CDR2 SQIVND (reference sequence). V was clipped by 2 bases and J by 5 bases, with 12 bases between them. The CDR3 is 14 residues long. CDR3 sequence: CASSINDRGYGYTF. CDR3 bases: TGTGCCAGTAGTATAAATGACCGTGGATATGGCTACACCTTC. The full variable domain, completed using reference TRBV19 and TRBJ1-2, is DGGITQSPKYLFRKEGQNVTLSCEQNLNHDAMYWYRQDPGQGLRLIYYSQIVNDFQKGDIAEGYSVSREKKESFPLTVTSAQKNPTAFYLCASSINDRGYGYTFGSGTRLTVV.

This chain uses TRBV29-1 with TRBJ2-2, with D unclear. The CDR3 length is 12 residues. The V end lost 4 bases, the J end lost 13 bases, and 16 bases lay between the germline ends. CDR1 and CDR2 (germline): SQVTM, ANQGSEA. The CDR3 sequence: CSVALGGLWLFF. The CDR3, as DNA: TGCAGCGTTGCCCTCGGTGGTTTATGGCTGTTTTTT.

The V and J genes are TRBV9 and TRBJ2-1, with a tentative D call TRBD2 (5 bases). The germline V gene has CDR1 SGDLS and CDR2 YYNGEE. Trimming removed 0 bases from V and 0 bases from J, with 10 bases in between. The CDR3 is 16 residues long. As DNA, the CDR3 is TGTGCCAGCAGCGTAGGTGGAGGATACTCCTACAATGAGCAGTTCTTC. This translates into CASSVGGGYSYNEQFF.